These 10 T cell receptor beta chains originate from one sample sequenced in a study of shared clonotypes between healthy human individuals (dated by TCRdb to 2020 to 2022). The library was produced with the immunoSEQ multiplex PCR assay. TCRdb stores this immuneACCESS table with in-frame sequences only. Part of the clones is absent; in the studies checked, under half of the shortfall reflects unresolved V genes, and no reason is known for the rest. This sample is represented by under 1,100,000 clones; about 84% of them were singletons. The top ten clones comprise roughly 0.65% of the sample. The sample was memory CD4+ T cells from PBMCs. Taken with the paper, the label for cell subset or site translates to: CD45RA-negative fraction. The source of these receptors is a man younger than 35 in good health. Some clones in this sample may be carry-over from other donors' samples.

The chain recombines TRBV29-1 with TRBJ2-3; the D gene is possibly TRBD2 (5 bases). Per germline, CDR1 SQVTM and CDR2 ANQGSEA. The CDR3 totals 12 residues. Trimming cost V 4 bases and J 4 bases, with 9 bases left between them. The CDR3 nucleotides are TGCAGCGTTGTTGAGGGCGCAGATACGCAGTATTTT. Amino acid sequence: CSVVEGADTQYF.

The chain combines TRBV4-3 with TRBJ2-3; TRBD1 agrees at 9 bases. V trimming: 2 bases; J trimming: 7 bases; junction bases outside the gene matches: 10. This CDR3 is 16 amino acids long. From germline, CDR1 is LGHNA and CDR2 YSLEER. CDR3 nucleotide sequence: TGCGCCAGCAGCCAAATATTGACAGGGGGATTAAATACGCAGTATTTT. It encodes CASSQILTGGLNTQYF.

The rearrangement joins TRBV28 to TRBJ2-5, with D unclear. Germline-derived CDR1 and CDR2 are MDHEN and SYDVKM. This CDR3 region has 14 residues. The V gene lost 5 bases and the J gene lost 0 bases, with 10 bases spanning the gap. CDR3 in DNA: TGTGCCAGCAGTCGTCTACAGTACCAAGAGACCCAGTACTTC. Translating gives CASSRLQYQETQYF.

This clone has just one count. This chain joins TRBV9 and TRBJ2-1, with D possibly TRBD2 on 5 matching bases. Trimming pared 4 bases from V and 0 bases from J, leaving 26 bases between. The CDR3 loop spans 20 amino acids. Germline V gene data show CDR1 as SGDLS and CDR2 as YYNGEE. The CDR3 nucleotides are TGTGCCAGCAGCCCCAGAGGGTCAAGGGAGCGGAAGAGCTCCTACAATGAGCAGTTCTTC. Its translation is CASSPRGSRERKSSYNEQFF.

This chain uses TRBV28 with TRBJ2-1; no definite D call. The V end was cut by 5 bases, the J end by 2 bases, with 4 bases between. This CDR3 region has 12 residues. Germline CDR1 and CDR2: MDHEN and SYDVKM. The CDR3 nucleotides read TGTGCCAGCAGTACTACCTACAATGAGCAGTTCTTC. Translated: CASSTTYNEQFF.

The rearrangement links TRBV28 to TRBJ2-3; D might be TRBD1 or TRBD2, each matching 5 bases. This CDR3 contains 15 residues. V shed 6 bases and J shed 2 bases, with 15 bases lying between them. CDR1 and CDR2 (germline): MDHEN, SYDVKM. This CDR3 reads CASSWDPRSTDTQYF. CDR3 bases: TGTGCCAGCAGCTGGGACCCCCGGTCCACAGATACGCAGTATTTT.

Here the CDR3 DNA reads TGTGCCAGCAGCCCGCTAACTGAAACGGAGACCCAGTACTTC. This codes for CASSPLTETETQYF. The V gene is TRBV7-9, the J gene TRBJ2-5; D ambiguous. Germline V gives CDR1 SEHNR, CDR2 FQNEAQ (reference sequence). CDR3 size: 14 residues. Trimming stripped 5 bases from V and 5 bases from J, with 15 bases between.

This clone was seen once. The chain couples TRBV6-6 to TRBJ2-7; 8 bases align to TRBD1. Trimming cost V 6 bases and J 2 bases; bases outside gene matches: 6. The CDR3 is made up of 14 amino acids. Germline V gives CDR1 MNHNY, CDR2 SVGAGI (reference sequence). CDR3 loop: CASSWDRTAYEQYF. CDR3 nucleotide sequence: TGTGCCAGCAGCTGGGACAGGACCGCCTACGAGCAGTACTTC.

This clone was detected a few times. The gene calls are TRBV18 and TRBJ2-2; 11 nucleotides line up with TRBD2. V lost 5 bases, J lost 5 bases, and 16 bases stayed unmatched. Germline CDR1 reads KGHSH; CDR2 reads LQKENI. This CDR3 comprises 19 residues. CDR3 in amino acids: CASSDRVKRLAGLTGELFF. The CDR3 DNA sequence: TGTGCCAGCTCAGACAGGGTGAAGAGACTAGCGGGATTAACCGGGGAGCTGTTTTTT.

The sample holds one count of this clone. V and J are TRBV6-1 and TRBJ2-2, with a weak D call TRBD1 (5 bases). The CDR3 contains 15 residues. Germline V gives CDR1 MNHNS, CDR2 SASEGT. Trimming removed 9 bases from V and 4 bases from J, with 18 bases in between. The CDR3 here is CASEPSGFSTGELFF. The CDR3 DNA reads TGTGCCAGTGAGCCCTCAGGGTTCTCCACCGGGGAGCTGTTTTTT.